The sequence of this T cell receptor beta chain was determined in a study of blood T cell repertoires in COVID-19. About the research overall: The study drew acute and convalescent COVID-19 samples from the United States, Italy and Spain.

Assay: immunoSEQ multiplex PCR; the TCRdb copy retains only in-frame clones and omits some. The sample yields under 200,000 clones, approximately 84% seen once. This CDR3 contains 14 residues. Germline CDR1 is SGHRS and CDR2 is YFSETQ. V was pared by 1 base and J by 5 bases, with 3 bases of the junction left unmatched. Sequenced sample: peripheral blood. V is TRBV5-1 and J is TRBJ2-5, with TRBD2 matching 9 bases. The source is a woman aged 80 or older with COVID-19, enrolled during active disease. The CDR3 DNA follows: TGCGCCAGCAGCTTGCGGGCGGGAGGGGAGACCCAGTACTTC. This sequence encodes CASSLRAGGETQYF.